This T cell receptor (beta chain) was retrieved from a study of PD-L1 blockade in urothelial cancer. The wider study: Peripheral blood specimens exhibited a median yield of approximately 150,000 T cells.

TCRdb keeps only in-frame clones here, not all; method: immunoSEQ multiplex PCR. The sample includes 30,000 to 40,000 clones, about 89% seen only once; the top ten take over 9%. There are 17 residues in the CDR3. The V and J ends lost 0 bases and 2 bases respectively, with 14 bases between them. Germline assignment: CDR1 KGHSH and CDR2 LQKENI. Time point described: pretreatment peripheral blood. The number of samples from each patient was between 1 and 8, taken pretreatment and on-treatment. This clone was counted a single time. Specimen: PBMCs, collected around atezolizumab (anti-PD-L1) treatment. The TCR originated in a woman between 55 and 75 years old with urothelial cancer. The chain links TRBV18 to TRBJ1-5; no firm D call. CDR3 sequence reads: CASSPPSVGDGNQPQHF. In nucleotides, the CDR3 is TGTGCCAGCTCACCACCGTCGGTGGGAGACGGCAATCAGCCCCAGCATTTT.